The source of this T cell receptor (beta chain) is a study of tumor-infiltrating lymphocytes in primary liver carcinoma. Whole-study results and caveats: It was tumor-adjacent and tumor-blood pairs that overlapped less than tumor region pairs did.

A primer in the constant region served to generate TCR beta cDNA from 450 to 600 ng of total RNA. The TCR beta library was amplified through three nested multiplex PCR rounds in a modified ARM-PCR procedure. Rounds one and two of PCR, each of roughly 10 cycles, were primed with TRBV1-TRBV30 forward primers and a C-beta reverse primer. TCRdb independently ran MiXCR on the multiplex PCR reads; one entry per CDR3 protein. The data show just under 95,000 distinct CDR3 sequences, about 70% seen once. A word on this clonotype: Its antigen is still unknown.

Unsorted bulk tissue, about 19-31 mg of it, served as the source for co-extraction of RNA and DNA. Trimming took off 4 bases at V and 4 bases at J, with 22 bases between the two ends. Germline CDR1 is PRHDT and CDR2 is FYEKMQ (reference sequence). This CDR3 spans 17 amino acids. This chain links TRBV13 with TRBJ1-1, with D possibly TRBD1 on 6 matching bases. The TCR comes from a man aged 40-49 years with primary liver carcinoma and hepatitis B virus infection. The source material was tumor-adjacent normal liver tissue. This CDR3 is CASSSTREKGVGTEAFF. The CDR3 nucleotides are TGTGCCAGCAGCTCTACCCGCGAAAAGGGGGTAGGCACTGAAGCTTTCTTT. Based on the CDR3 plus reference TRBV13 and TRBJ1-1, the full variable domain is AAGVIQSPRHLIKEKRETATLKCYPIPRHDTVYWYQQGPGQDPQFLISFYEKMQSDKGSIPDRFSAQQFSDYHSELNMSSLELGDSALYFCASSSTREKGVGTEAFFGQGTRLTVV.